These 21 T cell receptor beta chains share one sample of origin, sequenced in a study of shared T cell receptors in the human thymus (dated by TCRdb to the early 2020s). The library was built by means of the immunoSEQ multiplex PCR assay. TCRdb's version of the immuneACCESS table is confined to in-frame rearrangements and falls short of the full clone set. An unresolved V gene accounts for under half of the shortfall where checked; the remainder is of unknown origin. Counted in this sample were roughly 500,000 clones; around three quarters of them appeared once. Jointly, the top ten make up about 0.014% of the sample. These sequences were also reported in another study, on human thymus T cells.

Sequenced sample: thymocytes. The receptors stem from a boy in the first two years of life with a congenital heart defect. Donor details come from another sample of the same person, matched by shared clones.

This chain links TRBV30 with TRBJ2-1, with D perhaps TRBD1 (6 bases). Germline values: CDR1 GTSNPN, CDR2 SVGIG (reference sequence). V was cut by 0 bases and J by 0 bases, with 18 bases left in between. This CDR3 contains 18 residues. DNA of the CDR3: TGTGCCTGGAGTGTACAGGGTAGCCCCAGTCTCTCCTACAATGAGCAGTTCTTC. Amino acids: CAWSVQGSPSLSYNEQFF.

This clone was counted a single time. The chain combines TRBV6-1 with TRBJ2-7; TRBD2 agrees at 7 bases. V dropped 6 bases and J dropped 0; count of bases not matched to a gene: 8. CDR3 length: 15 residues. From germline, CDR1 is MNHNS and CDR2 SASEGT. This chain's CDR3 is CASRGGESGSYEQYF. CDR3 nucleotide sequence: TGTGCCAGCAGGGGAGGGGAGAGCGGCTCCTACGAGCAGTACTTC.

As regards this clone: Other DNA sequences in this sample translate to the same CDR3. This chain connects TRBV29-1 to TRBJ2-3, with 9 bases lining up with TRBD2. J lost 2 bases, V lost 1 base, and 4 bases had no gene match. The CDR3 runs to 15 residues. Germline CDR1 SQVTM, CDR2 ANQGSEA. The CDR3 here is CSVEATSGLTDTQYF. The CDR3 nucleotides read TGCAGCGTTGAAGCGACTAGCGGACTCACAGATACGCAGTATTTT.

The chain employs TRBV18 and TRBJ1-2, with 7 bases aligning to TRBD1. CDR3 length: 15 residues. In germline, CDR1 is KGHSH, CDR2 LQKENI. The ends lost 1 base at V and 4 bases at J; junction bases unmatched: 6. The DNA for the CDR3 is TGTGCCAGCTCACCACAAACCGGGACAGCCTATGGCTACACCTTC. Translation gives CASSPQTGTAYGYTF.

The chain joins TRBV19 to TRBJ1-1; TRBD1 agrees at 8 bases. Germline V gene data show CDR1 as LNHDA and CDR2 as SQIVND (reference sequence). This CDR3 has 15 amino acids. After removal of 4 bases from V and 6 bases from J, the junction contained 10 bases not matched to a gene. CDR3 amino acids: CASSNPGGEVSEAFF. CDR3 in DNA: TGTGCCAGTAGTAACCCAGGGGGCGAGGTATCTGAAGCTTTCTTT.

CDR3 nucleotides: TGTGCCAGCAGTTTTGAACTAGCGTCTTCTACCCGCTGCCTGGAGCAGTACTTC. It encodes CASSFELASSTRCLEQYF. This chain links TRBV27 with TRBJ2-7, with 7 bases identical to TRBD2. V shed 3 bases, J shed 7 bases, and the junction held 21 bases outside the gene matches. CDR1 MNHEY and CDR2 SMNVEV come from the germline V gene (reference sequence). This CDR3 has 18 amino acids.

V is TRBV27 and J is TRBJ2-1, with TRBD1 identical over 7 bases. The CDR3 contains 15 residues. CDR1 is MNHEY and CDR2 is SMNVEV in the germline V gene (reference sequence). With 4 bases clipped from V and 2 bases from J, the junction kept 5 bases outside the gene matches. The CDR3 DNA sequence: TGTGCCAGCAGTTCCTCAGGGGGACCCTACAATGAGCAGTTCTTC. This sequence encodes CASSSSGGPYNEQFF.

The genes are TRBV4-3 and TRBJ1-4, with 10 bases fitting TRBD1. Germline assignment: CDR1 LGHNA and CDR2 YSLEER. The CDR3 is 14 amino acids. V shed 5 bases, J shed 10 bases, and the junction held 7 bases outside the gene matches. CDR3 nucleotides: TGCGCCAGCAGCTCGGGACAGGGGTTGGTAAAACTGTTTTTT. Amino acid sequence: CASSSGQGLVKLFF.

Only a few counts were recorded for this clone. This CDR3 reads CSGGTGDNEKLFF. In nucleotides, the CDR3 is TGCAGCGGGGGGACAGGAGATAATGAAAAACTGTTTTTT. The chain links TRBV29-1 to TRBJ1-4; TRBD1 agrees at 8 bases. The V gene end was trimmed by 7 bases and the J gene end by 4 bases; junction bases not matched to a gene: 5. This CDR3 contains 13 residues. Germline assignment: CDR1 SQVTM and CDR2 ANQGSEA.

CDR3 DNA: TGCAGCGTTGGGCCAGGGACTTGGGCGGACACAGATACGCAGTATTTT. Translation gives CSVGPGTWADTDTQYF. This chain links TRBV29-1 with TRBJ2-3; D may be TRBD2 (6 bases). V lost 4 bases to trimming and J lost 2 bases, with 19 bases between them. CDR3 length: 16 residues. Germline V CDR1 and CDR2: SQVTM, ANQGSEA.

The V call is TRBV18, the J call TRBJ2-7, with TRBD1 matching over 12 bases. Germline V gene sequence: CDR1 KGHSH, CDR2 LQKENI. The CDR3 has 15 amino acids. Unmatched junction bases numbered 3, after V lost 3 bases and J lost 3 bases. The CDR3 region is CASSPGTGGFYEQYF. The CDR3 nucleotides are TGTGCCAGCTCACCCGGGACAGGGGGCTTCTACGAGCAGTACTTC.

The DNA of the CDR3 is TGTGCCAGCAGCTTTAACGATAACAGGGTGGAAAAACTGTTTTTT. Encoded protein: CASSFNDNRVEKLFF. The chain has TRBV7-8 and TRBJ1-4; TRBD1 is a possible D gene (6 bases). This CDR3 is 15 amino acids long. In germline, CDR1 is SGHVS, CDR2 FQNEAQ. Trimming took 3 bases from V and 8 from J, leaving 16 bases between them.

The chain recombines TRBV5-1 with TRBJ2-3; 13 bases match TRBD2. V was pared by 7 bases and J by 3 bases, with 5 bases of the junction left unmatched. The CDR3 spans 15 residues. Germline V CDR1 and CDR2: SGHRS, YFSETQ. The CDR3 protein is CASPTSGRLTDTQYF. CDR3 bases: TGCGCCAGCCCGACTAGCGGGAGGCTAACAGATACGCAGTATTTT.

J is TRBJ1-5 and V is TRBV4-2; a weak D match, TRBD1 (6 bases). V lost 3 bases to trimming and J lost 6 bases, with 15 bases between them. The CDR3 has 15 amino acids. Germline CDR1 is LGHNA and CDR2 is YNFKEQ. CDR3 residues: CASSQGTRGFQPQHF. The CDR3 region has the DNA TGTGCCAGCAGCCAGGGTACGAGGGGGTTTCAGCCCCAGCATTTT.

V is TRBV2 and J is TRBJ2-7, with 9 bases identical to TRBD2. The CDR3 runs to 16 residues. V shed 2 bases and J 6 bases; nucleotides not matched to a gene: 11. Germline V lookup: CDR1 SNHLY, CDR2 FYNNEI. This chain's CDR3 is CASSESGSGRQCEQYF. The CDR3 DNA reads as TGTGCCAGCAGTGAATCGGGTAGCGGGAGACAGTGCGAGCAGTACTTC.

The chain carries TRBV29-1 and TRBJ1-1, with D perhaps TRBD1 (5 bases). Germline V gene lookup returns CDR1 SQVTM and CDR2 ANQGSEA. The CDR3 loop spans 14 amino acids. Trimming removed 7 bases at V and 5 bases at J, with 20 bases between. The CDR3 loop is CSGPHGVGGTEAFF. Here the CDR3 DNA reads TGCAGCGGCCCCCATGGGGTGGGGGGGACTGAAGCTTTCTTT.

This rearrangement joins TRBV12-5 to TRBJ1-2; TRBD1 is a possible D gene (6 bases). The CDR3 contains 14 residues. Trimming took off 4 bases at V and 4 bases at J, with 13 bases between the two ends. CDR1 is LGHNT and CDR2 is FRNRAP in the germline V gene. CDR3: CASGSGQLLYGYTF. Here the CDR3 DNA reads TGTGCTAGTGGTTCAGGACAGCTTCTCTATGGCTACACCTTC.

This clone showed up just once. DNA for the CDR3: TGTGCCAGCAGGGAGGGCGTGGAGCTGTTTTTT. Protein: CASREGVELFF. The V call is TRBV7-2, the J call TRBJ2-2; possible D gene TRBD2, 6 bases. The CDR3 is made up of 11 amino acids. Per the germline V gene, CDR1 is SGHTA and CDR2 is FQGNSA. V lost 6 bases to trimming and J lost 10 bases, with 9 bases between them.

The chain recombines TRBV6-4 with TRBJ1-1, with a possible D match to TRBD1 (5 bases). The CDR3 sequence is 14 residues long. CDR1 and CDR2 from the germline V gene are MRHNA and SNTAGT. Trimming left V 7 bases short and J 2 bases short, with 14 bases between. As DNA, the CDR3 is TGTGCCAGCATGCCGGGGGAGGTTAACACTGAAGCTTTCTTT. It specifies CASMPGEVNTEAFF.

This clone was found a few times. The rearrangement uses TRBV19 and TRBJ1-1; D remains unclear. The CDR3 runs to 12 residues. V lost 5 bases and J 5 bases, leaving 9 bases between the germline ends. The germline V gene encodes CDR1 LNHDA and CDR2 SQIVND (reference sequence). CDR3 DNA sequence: TGTGCCAGTAGTCCGAGCAGGACTGAAGCTTTCTTT. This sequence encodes CASSPSRTEAFF.

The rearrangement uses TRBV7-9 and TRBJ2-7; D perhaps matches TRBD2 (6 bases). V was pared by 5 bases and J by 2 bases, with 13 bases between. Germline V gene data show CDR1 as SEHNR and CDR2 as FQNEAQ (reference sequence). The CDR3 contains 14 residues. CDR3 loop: CASSPREPPYEQYF. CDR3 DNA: TGTGCCAGCAGCCCCCGGGAGCCTCCCTACGAGCAGTACTTC.